This T cell receptor (beta chain) was recovered during a study of technical replicates of blood from several donors. TCRdb's table, derived via immunoSEQ multiplex PCR, lists solely in-frame clones and lacks some. The sample lists some 87,000 clones; 97% were seen once. Germline CDR1 and CDR2: SGDLS and YYNGEE. The CDR3 has 15 residues. Between the trimmed V and J ends, which lost 3 bases and 9 bases, there was a span of 16 bases. The V and J genes are TRBV9 and TRBJ1-6; weak D call: TRBD1 (5 bases). The sequence derives from a human donor in good health. The specimen was T cells isolated from PBMCs. CDR3 region: CASSARGWIGSPLHF. The CDR3, as DNA: TGTGCCAGCAGCGCGCGGGGGTGGATTGGTTCACCCCTCCACTTT.